Included here is one T cell receptor beta chain sequence, with context. Its antigen remains unknown. MiXCR was run by TCRdb on the reads, yielding one entry per CDR3 protein. Here the sample spans some 590,000 distinct CDR3 sequences, almost 40% being singletons. The data were taken from a study of T cell repertoires in cytomegalovirus infection. The receptor comes from a human donor in good health (CMV status not recorded). Some clones in this sample may be carry-over from other donors' samples. This material consisted of cultured PBMCs, taken from culture after CMV antigen stimulation.

The chain's CDR3 is CASIPRTHRAYEQYF. In DNA, the CDR3 is TGCGCCAGCATCCCACGCACCCACAGGGCCTACGAGCAGTACTTC. This rearrangement joins TRBV23-1 to TRBJ2-7; perhaps TRBD1 as D (6 bases). TRBV23-1 is an ORF for which the function is uncertain. The CDR3 covers 15 residues. V was cut by 7 bases and J by 2 bases, with 18 bases left in between.